The rows below give T cell receptor beta chains drawn from one sample of a study of T-cell memory formation after mild COVID-19. Each CDR3 protein is one row after TCRdb ran MiXCR on the 5' RACE reads. Of some 270,000 distinct CDR3 sequences listed, 15% to 19% were seen once; the top ten hold about 2%. The sequenced sample was PBMCs or a T cell subset sorted from them (not recorded which). These receptors all come from an adult woman who had mild COVID-19 (a few samples of this study predate the infection). Cell type and time point are not known. CDR3s leave out the opening cysteine and the closing phenylalanine or tryptophan.

j_gene: TRBJ2-2
v_gene: TRBV7-9
CDR3aa: ASSPGALKGTGELF

j_gene: TRBJ2-2
v_gene: TRBV7-6
CDR3aa: ASSRWTGELF

j_gene: TRBJ2-1
v_gene: TRBV20-1
CDR3aa: SASGNNEQF

j_gene: TRBJ2-3
v_gene: TRBV7-9
CDR3aa: ASSSGSGSGTDTQY

j_gene: TRBJ1-1
v_gene: TRBV7-6
CDR3aa: ASSLAAQGEKRSEAF

j_gene: TRBJ1-6
v_gene: TRBV12-3/TRBV12-4
CDR3aa: ASSTPNSPLH

j_gene: TRBJ2-1
v_gene: TRBV5-5
CDR3aa: ASSAGGLATL

j_gene: TRBJ2-1
v_gene: TRBV20-1
CDR3aa: SAHSHGTSSSGKYNEQF

j_gene: TRBJ1-5
v_gene: TRBV4-1
CDR3aa: ASSQQGIQPQH

j_gene: TRBJ1-1
v_gene: TRBV27
CDR3aa: ASSGQDRVKAF

j_gene: TRBJ2-3
v_gene: TRBV5-1
CDR3aa: ASSFPAGTDTQY

j_gene: TRBJ2-1
v_gene: TRBV5-1
CDR3aa: ASRYDNEQF

j_gene: TRBJ2-3
v_gene: TRBV5-1
CDR3aa: ASSFLPRGGTSDTQY

j_gene: TRBJ2-7
v_gene: TRBV18
CDR3aa: ASSPYSGGPREQY

j_gene: TRBJ2-4
v_gene: TRBV6-5
CDR3aa: ASSYSLAATKNIQY

j_gene: TRBJ2-3
v_gene: TRBV18
CDR3aa: ASSPRQVGFTDTQY

j_gene: TRBJ1-4
v_gene: TRBV10-3
CDR3aa: ATGVGEATNEKLF

j_gene: TRBJ2-7
v_gene: TRBV29-1
CDR3aa: SVRVRDPLVHEQY

j_gene: TRBJ2-7
v_gene: TRBV23-1
CDR3aa: SSYEQY

j_gene: TRBJ2-2
v_gene: TRBV5-1
CDR3aa: ASSVGGLNTGELF

j_gene: TRBJ2-5
v_gene: TRBV7-6
CDR3aa: ASSIRPGTGETQY

j_gene: TRBJ2-1
v_gene: TRBV4-1
CDR3aa: ASSHPPGQSLRTYNEQF

j_gene: TRBJ2-1
v_gene: TRBV12-3/TRBV12-4
CDR3aa: ASSLRQSYNEQF

j_gene: TRBJ1-5
v_gene: TRBV29-1
CDR3aa: SVRPGGRNQPQH

j_gene: TRBJ2-3
v_gene: TRBV29-1
CDR3aa: SVTDTQY

j_gene: TRBJ2-1
v_gene: TRBV20-1
CDR3aa: SARDGDRAYNEQF

j_gene: TRBJ2-1
v_gene: TRBV24-1
CDR3aa: ATSDSGQVDSYNEQF

j_gene: TRBJ1-5
v_gene: TRBV6-6
CDR3aa: ASSPPLTSQPQH

j_gene: TRBJ1-4
v_gene: TRBV9
CDR3aa: ASSGGTGYEKLF

j_gene: TRBJ1-2
v_gene: TRBV5-5
CDR3aa: ASIPRTEVYGYT

j_gene: TRBJ2-1
v_gene: TRBV5-1
CDR3aa: ASSFGTSAILEQF

j_gene: TRBJ2-3
v_gene: TRBV19
CDR3aa: ATLATDTQY

j_gene: TRBJ1-5
v_gene: TRBV12-3/TRBV12-4
CDR3aa: ASTAMGRGNQPQH

j_gene: TRBJ2-2
v_gene: TRBV7-6
CDR3aa: ASSHSGSGLNTGELF

j_gene: TRBJ2-3
v_gene: TRBV12-3/TRBV12-4
CDR3aa: ASSSPRGTTDTQY

j_gene: TRBJ2-1
v_gene: TRBV19
CDR3aa: ASSMSGQGYEQF

j_gene: TRBJ1-2
v_gene: TRBV6-5
CDR3aa: ASSLRGGGYT

j_gene: TRBJ1-1
v_gene: TRBV20-1
CDR3aa: SASEYTEAF

j_gene: TRBJ1-1
v_gene: TRBV6-5
CDR3aa: ASSYSQGVNTEAF

j_gene: TRBJ2-7
v_gene: TRBV3-1
CDR3aa: ASSQDDRAEQY

j_gene: TRBJ2-7
v_gene: TRBV4-2
CDR3aa: ASSPLGPDYSYEQY

j_gene: TRBJ2-1
v_gene: TRBV5-1
CDR3aa: ASSAGQGIGFMSYNEQF

j_gene: TRBJ2-2
v_gene: TRBV12-5
CDR3aa: ASGSGGELF